This passage covers 18 T cell receptor beta chains from one sample sequenced in a study of T cells in Graves' hyperthyroidism and ophthalmopathy. RNA transcripts served as the template for amplifying TCR beta CDR3 regions. When the TCR CDR3 underwent first-round RT-PCR, the HTBI primer set was used. MiXCR was run by TCRdb on the multiplex PCR reads, yielding one entry per CDR3 protein. The profile shows under 350,000 distinct CDR3 sequences, about an eighth of them singletons. What was sequenced was blood. The receptors originated from a woman in her twenties or thirties with Graves' hyperthyroidism that later progressed to Graves' ophthalmopathy.

This clonotype was recorded many times. The chain combines TRBV18 with TRBJ2-1, with no clear D. The CDR3 loop spans 16 amino acids. Trimming cost V 2 bases and J 7 bases, with 18 bases left between them. Germline-derived CDR1 and CDR2 are KGHSH and LQKENI. CDR3 amino acids: CASSPRLPGGLNEQFF. The CDR3 region has the DNA TGTGCCAGCTCACCAAGGCTGCCGGGTGGGTTAAATGAGCAGTTCTTC.

This clonotype was picked up many times. This chain uses TRBV4-1 with TRBJ1-2, with 8 bases lining up with TRBD1. Germline V gene data show CDR1 as MGHRA and CDR2 as YSYEKL. The CDR3 is made up of 14 amino acids. The ends lost 3 bases at V and 4 bases at J; junction bases unmatched: 4. CDR3 sequence (DNA): TGCGCCAGCAGCCACCGACAGGGGACCTATGGCTACACCTTC. Translation: CASSHRQGTYGYTF.

The V call is TRBV20-1, the J call TRBJ2-1; D unclear. The length of the CDR3 is 10 residues. Between the trimmed V and J ends, which lost 3 bases and 6 bases, there was a span of 3 bases. Germline values: CDR1 DFQATT, CDR2 SNEGSKA (reference sequence). Written as DNA, the CDR3 is TGCAGTGCTAGGGCCAATGAGCAGTTCTTC. Translating it yields CSARANEQFF.

This clonotype was seen many times. V gene TRBV20-1 combines with J gene TRBJ2-1; the D is unclear. CDR1 and CDR2 from the germline V gene are DFQATT and SNEGSKA (reference sequence). Trimming stripped 2 bases from V and 0 bases from J, with 14 bases between. CDR3 length: 16 residues. The CDR3 sequence is CSARPLGRSSYNEQFF. In DNA, the CDR3 is TGCAGTGCTAGACCCCTCGGGCGGAGCTCCTACAATGAGCAGTTCTTC.

This sequence joins TRBV4-3 and TRBJ2-1, with D perhaps TRBD2 (6 bases). The CDR3 covers 14 residues. The germline gives CDR1 LGHNA, CDR2 YSLEER. With 3 bases removed from V and 9 bases from J, the gap between germline ends came to 15 bases. The CDR3 DNA reads as TGCGCCAGCAGCCATGATGGGCGGGGCAGTGAGCAGTTCTTC. Amino acid sequence: CASSHDGRGSEQFF.

This clonotype showed up many times. The CDR3 region has the DNA TGTGCCAGCAGCTTCGAGGTGGGAGAGCAGTACTTC. Translated: CASSFEVGEQYF. The rearrangement uses TRBV7-3 and TRBJ2-7, with no clear D. Trimming left V 3 bases short and J 7 bases short, with 10 bases between. The CDR3 contains 12 residues. Germline-derived CDR1 and CDR2 are SGHTA and FQGTGA.

This clonotype was detected ten times or more. The J gene is TRBJ1-2, the V gene TRBV2; D possibly corresponds to TRBD1 (5 bases). The CDR3 consists of 11 residues. Germline CDR1 SNHLY, CDR2 FYNNEI. V was trimmed by 3 bases and J by 10 bases, leaving 9 bases between them. DNA of the CDR3: TGTGCCAGCAGTGAGCAGGGACCCTACACCTTC. Its translation: CASSEQGPYTF.

This clonotype occurred many times. J is TRBJ1-1 and V is TRBV7-2; TRBD1 is a possible D gene (6 bases). The CDR3 has 14 residues. Germline V gene sequence: CDR1 SGHTA, CDR2 FQGNSA. Trimming removed 5 bases from V and 1 base from J, with 11 bases in between. The CDR3 loop reads CASSPSRGNTEAFF. CDR3 in DNA: TGTGCCAGCAGCCCCTCCAGGGGGAACACTGAAGCTTTCTTT.

The chain has TRBV2 and TRBJ2-3, with 10 bases that match TRBD1. The CDR3 has 15 amino acids. V trimming: 5 bases; J trimming: 4 bases; junction bases outside the gene matches: 6. Germline CDR1 SNHLY, CDR2 FYNNEI. CDR3 nucleotides: TGTGCCAGCAGTTCGACAGGGGGCTCGTCAGATACGCAGTATTTT. Protein product: CASSSTGGSSDTQYF.

This chain links TRBV16 with TRBJ2-2, with TRBD1 as a possible D gene (6 bases). This CDR3 comprises 13 residues. V was clipped by 2 bases and J by 7 bases, with 8 bases between them. CDR1 and CDR2 (germline): KGHSY, FQNENV. In DNA, the CDR3 is TGTGCCAGCAGCCAACAGGGGATCGGGGAGCTGTTTTTT. Its protein is CASSQQGIGELFF.

This chain uses TRBV27 with TRBJ1-2, with D unclear. The CDR3 consists of 14 residues. V lost 7 bases and J 6 bases, leaving 18 bases between the germline ends. Germline CDR1 and CDR2: MNHEY and SMNVEV (reference sequence). CDR3: CASTSWQSWDGYTF. The CDR3 bases are TGTGCCAGCACGAGTTGGCAGTCCTGGGATGGCTACACCTTC.

As concerns this clonotype: With a much larger clone just one base away, this may be a read error. J is TRBJ2-3 and V is TRBV27; tentatively, D is TRBD1 (6 bases). This CDR3 has 14 residues. Germline assignment: CDR1 MNHEY and CDR2 SMNVEV (reference sequence). CDR3 nucleotides: TGTGCCAGCGCTCCTCAGGGGACCACAGATACGCGGTATTTT. The encoded protein is CASAPQGTTDTRYF.

In this sample, this clonotype turned up many times. This chain joins TRBV4-3 and TRBJ2-5; D gene ambiguous. Germline V CDR1 and CDR2: LGHNA, YSLEER. V gave up 0 bases and J gave up 4 bases, with 12 bases separating them. The CDR3 is 15 residues long. As DNA, the CDR3 is TGCGCCAGCAGCCAAGATAGGGTCCTTGGAGAGACCCAGTACTTC. Protein sequence: CASSQDRVLGETQYF.

This clonotype was detected many times. CDR3 nucleotide sequence: TGCAGTGCTAGAGGGAAGGGACTAGCGGGAGTATTAGGCAAAAACATTCAGTACTTC. Translation gives CSARGKGLAGVLGKNIQYF. The chain carries TRBV20-1 and TRBJ2-4; 14 bases map to TRBD2. The ends lost 1 base at V and 3 bases at J; junction bases unmatched: 11. Germline V gene data show CDR1 as DFQATT and CDR2 as SNEGSKA (reference sequence). The CDR3 loop spans 19 amino acids.

The V and J genes are TRBV6-2 or TRBV6-3 and TRBJ1-1; D unresolved. This CDR3 spans 14 amino acids. Per germline, CDR1 MNHEY and CDR2 SVGEGT. Deletions cut 2 bases from V and 1 base from J, with 8 bases between. The CDR3 sequence is CASSYAEKNTEAFF. The CDR3 region has the DNA TGTGCCAGCAGTTACGCAGAAAAGAACACTGAAGCTTTCTTT.

This sequence joins TRBV20-1 and TRBJ2-2; D perhaps matches TRBD2 (6 bases). This CDR3 spans 15 amino acids. V lost 0 bases and J 0 bases, leaving 8 bases between the germline ends. Germline CDR1 is DFQATT and CDR2 is SNEGSKA (reference sequence). The CDR3 loop reads CSAREAGTNTGELFF. The CDR3 DNA is TGCAGTGCTAGAGAGGCGGGAACGAACACCGGGGAGCTGTTTTTT.

This clonotype has at least ten counts. The rearrangement joins TRBV9 to TRBJ2-3, with D unresolved. CDR3 length: 15 amino acids. Trimming cost V 0 bases and J 3 bases, with 11 bases left between them. Germline V gene data show CDR1 as SGDLS and CDR2 as YYNGEE. CDR3 nucleotide sequence: TGTGCCAGCAGCGTAGAGGCATCAAGGACAGATACGCAGTATTTT. Protein: CASSVEASRTDTQYF.

This clonotype was seen repeatedly, ten times or more. The chain carries TRBV29-1 and TRBJ2-2; D is possibly TRBD2 (5 bases). V lost 8 bases and J lost 0, with 13 bases in between. The germline V gene has CDR1 SQVTM and CDR2 ANQGSEA. The CDR3 extends over 14 amino acids. This chain's CDR3 is CSIREGTNTGELFF. For the CDR3, the DNA is TGCAGCATCCGGGAAGGGACGAACACCGGGGAGCTGTTTTTT.